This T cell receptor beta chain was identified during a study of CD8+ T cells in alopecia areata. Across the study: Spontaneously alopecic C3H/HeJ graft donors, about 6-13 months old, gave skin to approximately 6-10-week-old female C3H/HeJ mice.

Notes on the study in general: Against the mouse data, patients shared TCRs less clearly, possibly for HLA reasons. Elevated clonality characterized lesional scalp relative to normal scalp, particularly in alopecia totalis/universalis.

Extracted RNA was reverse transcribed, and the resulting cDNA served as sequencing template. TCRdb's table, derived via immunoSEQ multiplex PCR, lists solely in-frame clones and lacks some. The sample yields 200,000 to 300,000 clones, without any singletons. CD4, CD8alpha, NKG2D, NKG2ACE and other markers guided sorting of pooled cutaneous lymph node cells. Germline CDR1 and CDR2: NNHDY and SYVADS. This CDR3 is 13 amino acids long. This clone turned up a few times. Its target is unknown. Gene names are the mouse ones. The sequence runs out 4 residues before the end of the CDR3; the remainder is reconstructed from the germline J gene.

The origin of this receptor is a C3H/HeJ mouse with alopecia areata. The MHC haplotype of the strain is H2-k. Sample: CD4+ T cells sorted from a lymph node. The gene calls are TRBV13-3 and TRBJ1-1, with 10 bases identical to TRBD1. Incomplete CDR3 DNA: TGTGCCAGCAGTGAGGGGACAGGGGCA. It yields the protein CASSEGTGA. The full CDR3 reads CASSEGTGAEVFF.